The sequence of this T cell receptor (beta chain) was determined in a study of T cells in Graves' hyperthyroidism and ophthalmopathy. Study-wide results and caveats: A 13 V-J signature model discriminated ophthalmopathy versus stable hyperthyroidism.

Clinicians diagnosed patients from clinical symptoms, serum thyroxine and TRAb, thyroid ultrasound and orbital computed tomography. RNA transcripts served as the template for amplifying TCR beta CDR3 regions. The study used the HTBI primer set for a first-round RT-PCR of the TCR CDR3. One entry per CDR3 protein results from TCRdb running MiXCR on the multiplex PCR reads. The data contain a few hundred thousand distinct CDR3 sequences, roughly 46% of them singletons. The CDR3 runs to 15 residues. With 7 bases removed from V and 7 bases from J, the gap between germline ends came to 19 bases. CDR1 is MNHEY and CDR2 is SVGAGI in the germline V gene. For this clonotype: What it binds is unknown.

The V and J genes are TRBV6-5 and TRBJ2-2; D possibly matches TRBD1 or TRBD2 (5 bases each). This clonotype was obtained from a woman aged 18-29 years with Graves' hyperthyroidism. The sample comprised peripheral blood or thyroid tissue (not recorded which). The CDR3 nucleotides read TGTGCCAGCAAGTTGAATAGCGAGAGGGGCGGGGAGCTGTTTTTT. Translation: CASKLNSERGGELFF.